The TCR beta chain described here comes from a study of blood T cell repertoires in COVID-19 (dated by TCRdb to about 2020). Broadly, across the study: Samples from collaborators originated in the United States, Italy and Spain and spanned both the acute and convalescent phases of COVID-19. The prospective study material was composed of cDNA or gDNA derived from T cells, B-cell-depleted T cells, or PBMCs. Subjects who had been exposed to COVID-19, were actively infected with it, or had recovered from it provided the deeply sampled blood TCRbeta repertoires that made up the dataset. The repertoires were released in a freely available public database meant as a resource for research on the immune response to SARS-CoV-2. The samples were drawn from the first 160 participants of the ongoing ImmuneRACE study and from 1,254 subjects provided by 6 global collaborators. The sample metadata nearly always contained a de-identified subject ID, COVID-19 status, age in years and sex. Where available, HLA class I and class II types were taken from metadata supplied by the sample provider and were not determined by assay-based typing.

What the work shows at the level of the full study, not this receptor alone: How much clinical and demographic metadata was included differed by source and by participant, and the metadata was provided uncurated.

Each collaborating institution followed its own protocols to collect whole blood in K2EDTA tubes. For TCRbeta analysis, collaborators shipped samples in one of three forms: frozen whole blood, isolated PBMCs, or DNA extracted from either of those sample types. TCRbeta CDR3 regions were amplified from genomic DNA using the immunoSEQ Assay, a bias-controlled multiplex PCR. For the original study's pipeline: Nucleated cell counts per sample were estimated from amplification of reference gene primers within the assay. Sequence reads were collapsed and filtered to measure the absolute abundance of every unique TCRbeta CDR3 rearrangement. Productive Simpson clonality was computed per sample as the square root of Simpson's diversity index over productive rearrangements. TCRdb's version of the immuneACCESS table is confined to in-frame rearrangements and falls short of the full clone set. An unresolved V gene accounts for under half of the shortfall where checked; the remainder is of unknown origin. V and J calls and clone size are given by that table; D and trimming were obtained from the DNA. Across this sample there are nearly 25,000 clones, with about four fifths seen only once. The top ten hold under 8% of the sample.

Note on this clone: What antigen it recognizes has not been identified. Per-base qualities were not stored, and no clone one base away is much larger.

In the germline V gene, CDR1 corresponds to SGHAT and CDR2 to FQNNGV. The V and J ends are trimmed by 0 bases and 10 bases, leaving 15 bases between them. The CDR3, from cysteine to phenylalanine, totals 14 residues. Only CDR3 DNA is held: 42 bases, read in frame from base 1. The specimen sequenced was peripheral blood. Recombination connected TRBV11-2 to TRBJ1-1, with TRBD1 as a weak D call on 5 bases. This sequence was found in a man aged 70 or older with acute or convalescent COVID-19. CDR3 protein: CASSLESGAGGAFF. The nucleotide sequence is given as TGTGCCAGCAGCTTAGAGTCTGGGGCCGGTGGAGCTTTCTTT.